These 17 T cell receptor beta chains came from one sample sequenced in a study of CD8 T cells in Susac syndrome. RNA in amounts of roughly 0.5 to 1 ug was reverse transcribed with random hexamers. TCRdb passed the immunoSEQ multiplex PCR reads through MiXCR, listing each CDR3 protein once. The sample lists 150,000 to 200,000 distinct CDR3 sequences, 90% to 95% occurring once. The sample taken for sequencing was CD4+ T cells from PBMCs. Source of these receptors: a human donor with Susac syndrome.

The genes are TRBV30 and TRBJ2-7; D may match TRBD1 or TRBD2 (5 bases each). The germline CDR1 and CDR2 sequences are GTSNPN and SVGIG (reference sequence). V was pared by 6 bases and J by 5 bases, with 14 bases between. The length of the CDR3 is 12 residues. CDR3 in amino acids: CACRDGYDEQYF. The CDR3, as DNA: TGTGCCTGCCGGGACGGGTATGACGAGCAGTACTTC.

The J gene is TRBJ2-7, the V gene TRBV7-3; 10 bases fit TRBD1. The V gene's germline CDR1 is SGHTA and CDR2 FQGTGA. J gave up 5 bases and V 5 bases, and 12 bases lay outside the gene matches. This CDR3 has 16 amino acids. The CDR3 coding sequence is TGTGCCAGCAGCCCATCGACAGGGGGCGCCAGCCACGAGCAGTACTTC. It is translated as CASSPSTGGASHEQYF.

The genes are TRBV5-4 and TRBJ2-4; D possibly corresponds to TRBD2 (6 bases). The CDR3 runs 15 residues. The germline V gene has CDR1 SGHNT and CDR2 YYREEE (reference sequence). The V end lost 4 bases, the J end lost 11 bases, and 22 bases lay between the germline ends. CDR3 bases: TGTGCCAGCAGCGGAGGAGGGACGGACACCACCTTTCAGTACTTC. The encoded protein is CASSGGGTDTTFQYF.

This chain uses TRBV7-9 with TRBJ2-7, with D possibly TRBD2 on 5 matching bases. V dropped 4 bases and J dropped 7 bases, with 11 bases sitting between them. CDR3 length equals 12 residues. In germline, CDR1 is SEHNR, CDR2 FQNEAQ (reference sequence). CDR3 in amino acids: CASSSRTGEQYF. CDR3 nucleotides: TGTGCCAGCAGCTCCAGGACTGGGGAGCAGTACTTC.

The chain joins TRBV30 to TRBJ1-4; possible D gene TRBD1, 5 bases. The CDR3 extends over 13 amino acids. V was trimmed by 4 bases and J by 5 bases, leaving 11 bases between them. Germline V CDR1 and CDR2: GTSNPN, SVGIG (reference sequence). The DNA for the CDR3 is TGTGCCTGGACGGGACGTCTGAATGAAAAACTGTTTTTT. It yields the protein CAWTGRLNEKLFF.

The chain couples TRBV10-3 to TRBJ1-2; D gene unclear. The germline CDR1 and CDR2 sequences are ENHRY and SYGVKD. V was clipped by 2 bases and J by 2 bases, with 3 bases between them. The CDR3 sequence is 12 residues long. CDR3 in DNA: TGTGCCATCAGTGAGGAAAACTATGGCTACACCTTC. Residues: CAISEENYGYTF.

The V and J genes are TRBV29-1 and TRBJ2-1; either TRBD1 or TRBD2 may fit D (5 bases each). The CDR3 runs 12 residues. CDR1 is SQVTM, CDR2 ANQGSEA, per germline. V was shortened by 6 bases and J by 5 bases, with 11 bases between the two germline ends. DNA of the CDR3: TGCAGCGTGTTAGGGACCAACAATGAGCAGTTCTTC. It codes for CSVLGTNNEQFF.

This chain uses TRBV6-2 or TRBV6-3 with TRBJ2-5; TRBD2 matches 10 bases. J gave up 1 base and V 5 bases, and 1 base lay outside the gene matches. Germline V gene sequence: CDR1 MNHEY, CDR2 SVGEGT. CDR3 length: 14 amino acids. The CDR3 reads CASSGLAVQETQYF. The CDR3 bases are TGTGCCAGCAGTGGACTAGCGGTCCAAGAGACCCAGTACTTC.

The gene calls are TRBV2 and TRBJ2-3; 7 bases line up with TRBD1. The V gene's germline CDR1 is SNHLY and CDR2 FYNNEI. This CDR3 comprises 15 residues. The V segment lost 8 bases and the J segment 1 base; nucleotides outside the gene matches: 9. The CDR3 DNA reads as TGTGCCAGCGTAGAAACAGGGGCCCGCACAGATACGCAGTATTTT. Encoded protein: CASVETGARTDTQYF.

This chain joins TRBV30 and TRBJ1-5; no definite D call. Trimming pared 0 bases from V and 6 bases from J, leaving 12 bases between. CDR1 is GTSNPN, CDR2 SVGIG, per germline (reference sequence). CDR3 length: 14 amino acids. CDR3 in amino acids: CAWSVRSGGQPQHF. The CDR3 coding sequence is TGTGCCTGGAGTGTACGTAGTGGAGGTCAGCCCCAGCATTTT.

This clonotype was observed a single time. The chain joins TRBV19 to TRBJ1-6; D remains ambiguous. CDR1 is LNHDA, CDR2 SQIVND, per germline (reference sequence). Trimming cost V 9 bases and J 13 bases, with 19 bases left between them. This CDR3 contains 13 residues. The CDR3 DNA follows: TGTGCCAGCCGGACCGACCCGAGGGAGCCCCTCCACTTT. Protein: CASRTDPREPLHF. The whole variable domain, remainder taken from reference TRBV19 and TRBJ1-6, is DGGITQSPKYLFRKEGQNVTLSCEQNLNHDAMYWYRQDPGQGLRLIYYSQIVNDFQKGDIAEGYSVSREKKESFPLTVTSAQKNPTAFYLCASRTDPREPLHFGNGTRLTVT.

The count of this clonotype is one. The chain links TRBV29-1 to TRBJ2-7; perhaps TRBD1 as D (5 bases). This CDR3 has 14 residues. V lost 0 bases and J 7 bases, leaving 16 bases between the germline ends. CDR1 and CDR2 from the germline V gene are SQVTM and ANQGSEA. The DNA of the CDR3 is TGCAGCGTTGAAGAGGTCCAGGGCGTGCGGGAGCAGTACTTC. As protein: CSVEEVQGVREQYF.

This clonotype was seen a handful of times. The CDR3 sequence: CASSSTGANYGYTF. CDR3 nucleotide sequence: TGCGCCAGCAGCTCGACAGGGGCTAACTATGGCTACACCTTC. The chain combines TRBV5-1 with TRBJ1-2; 8 bases fit TRBD1. Trimming removed 3 bases from V and 0 bases from J; junction bases left unmatched: 1. This CDR3 is built from 14 residues. CDR1 SGHRS and CDR2 YFSETQ come from the germline V gene.

The V and J genes are TRBV9 and TRBJ2-3; 12 nucleotides agree with TRBD2. The CDR3 has 17 amino acids. Germline assignment: CDR1 SGDLS and CDR2 YYNGEE. V shed 4 bases and J 2 bases; nucleotides not matched to a gene: 8. In nucleotides, the CDR3 is TGTGCCAGCAGCCCCAGGACTAGCGGGGCCTCCACAGATACGCAGTATTTT. Translating gives CASSPRTSGASTDTQYF.

The chain combines TRBV18 with TRBJ2-7; D ambiguous. Trimming cost V 5 bases and J 6 bases, with 11 bases left between them. CDR3 length equals 12 residues. CDR1 and CDR2 (germline): KGHSH, LQKENI. The CDR3 DNA sequence: TGTGCCAGCTCATCTGACATGGTCGAGCAGTACTTC. Protein product: CASSSDMVEQYF.

This sequence joins TRBV4-2 and TRBJ2-3; weak D call: TRBD2 (5 bases). Looked up from germline, CDR1 is LGHNA and CDR2 is YNFKEQ. This CDR3 is built from 16 residues. Trimming took off 0 bases at V and 1 base at J, with 11 bases between the two ends. In DNA, the CDR3 is TGTGCCAGCAGCCAAGATATATTGCGGGGCACAGATACGCAGTATTTT. Its protein is CASSQDILRGTDTQYF.

In this sample, this clonotype turned up once. The chain uses TRBV19 and TRBJ1-6; D gene ambiguous. The CDR3 length is 14 residues. Germline V gene lookup returns CDR1 LNHDA and CDR2 SQIVND (reference sequence). V was pared by 8 bases and J by 7 bases, with 15 bases between. The CDR3 DNA reads as TGTGCCAGTGGAGAGAGCAATGGGAATTCACCCCTCCACTTT. It encodes CASGESNGNSPLHF.